This TCR beta chain was found in a study of shared clonotypes between healthy human individuals. The method was immunoSEQ multiplex PCR; TCRdb's version includes in-frame clones alone and lacks a portion of them. The sample holds about 2 million clones, 90% to 95% seen once. V lost 9 bases to trimming and J lost 0 bases, with 11 bases between them. The CDR3 runs to 14 residues. CDR1 MNHNY and CDR2 SVGAGI come from the germline V gene (reference sequence). The chain employs TRBV6-6 and TRBJ1-4, with D perhaps TRBD1 (5 bases). Sequences were obtained from naive CD4+ T cells sorted from blood. Subset: CD45RA+ positively selected. The origin of this receptor is a man between 18 and 35 years old in good health. The CDR3 here is CASGTEATNEKLFF. In nucleotides, the CDR3 is TGTGCCAGTGGGACTGAAGCAACTAATGAAAAACTGTTTTTT.